This entry lists 25 T cell receptor beta chains sequenced from one sample in a study of blood T cell repertoires in COVID-19. Repertoires were generated with immunoSEQ multiplex PCR, while TCRdb's copy carries only in-frame clones and drops some. The repertoire consists of over 200,000 clones, with more than 80% occurring once and the leading ten covering under 2%. Sequencing was carried out using PBMCs or T cells enriched from blood (not recorded which). The receptors derive from a man aged 55 to 70 who had recovered from COVID-19.

This chain connects TRBV18 to TRBJ2-5; 9 positions agree with TRBD1. Germline CDR1 KGHSH, CDR2 LQKENI. The CDR3 sequence is 16 residues long. J was trimmed by 0 bases and V by 1 base; bases with no gene match: 3. The CDR3 DNA reads TGTGCCAGCTCACCACTCGGACAGGGGTACCAAGAGACCCAGTACTTC. Translation gives CASSPLGQGYQETQYF.

The J gene is TRBJ2-1, the V gene TRBV9; a possible D gene is TRBD1 (6 bases). The CDR3 is made up of 15 amino acids. Germline-derived CDR1 and CDR2 are SGDLS and YYNGEE. V gave up 4 bases and J gave up 4 bases, with 15 bases separating them. The CDR3 DNA sequence: TGTGCCAGCAGCATGGACAGCCAGTATTACAATGAGCAGTTCTTC. It is translated as CASSMDSQYYNEQFF.

The V and J genes are TRBV19 and TRBJ1-2; D uncertain. The germline CDR1 and CDR2 sequences are LNHDA and SQIVND (reference sequence). The CDR3 runs to 14 residues. V lost 8 bases to trimming and J lost 2 bases, with 15 bases between them. The CDR3 DNA sequence: TGTGCCAGTCGACCCACGACACAGAACTATGGCTACACCTTC. As protein: CASRPTTQNYGYTF.

This chain uses TRBV6-2 or TRBV6-3 with TRBJ1-2; no clear D gene. CDR1 is MNHEY and CDR2 is SVGEGT in the germline V gene. The V gene lost 6 bases and the J gene lost 4 bases, with 18 bases spanning the gap. The CDR3 length is 15 residues. The CDR3 DNA is TGTGCCAGCAGCCAAGATCCATGGGCAGGCTATGGCTACACCTTC. The encoded protein is CASSQDPWAGYGYTF.

The rearrangement uses TRBV11-3 and TRBJ1-1, with D unresolved. Germline V gene sequence: CDR1 SGHNT, CDR2 YENEEA. The CDR3 runs 13 residues. V shed 3 bases and J shed 9 bases, with 14 bases lying between them. Written as DNA, the CDR3 is TGTGCCAGCAGCTTCTCGAACGGCGGGCAAGCTTTCTTT. Protein sequence: CASSFSNGGQAFF.

The chain combines TRBV11-3 with TRBJ2-1, with 10 bases that match TRBD1. The CDR3 runs 14 residues. Germline loops: CDR1 SGHNT, CDR2 YENEEA. Losses at the gene ends were 2 bases for V and 8 bases for J; bases not matched to a gene: 3. The CDR3 DNA sequence: TGTGCCAGCAGCTTAAACGGACAGGGGGATGAGCAGTTCTTC. Its translation: CASSLNGQGDEQFF.

The chain recombines TRBV9 with TRBJ1-5, with D unresolved. Trimming took 4 bases from V and 7 from J, leaving 18 bases between them. The CDR3 loop spans 15 amino acids. Germline CDR1 and CDR2: SGDLS and YYNGEE. Here the CDR3 DNA reads TGTGCCAGCAGCTTGTCTTGGGAGACTAAGCAGCCCCAGCATTTT. Translated: CASSLSWETKQPQHF. The whole variable domain, filled in from reference TRBV9 and TRBJ1-5, reads DSGVTQTPKHLITATGQRVTLRCSPRSGDLSVYWYQQSLDQGLQFLIQYYNGEERAKGNILERFSAQQFPDLHSELNLSSLELGDSALYFCASSLSWETKQPQHFGDGTRLSIL.

V gene TRBV4-1 combines with J gene TRBJ2-7, with 8 bases fitting TRBD1. CDR1 is MGHRA and CDR2 is YSYEKL in the germline V gene. This CDR3 has 16 amino acids. Trimming removed 4 bases from V and 5 bases from J; junction bases left unmatched: 13. The CDR3 here is CASSLAGTGTGHEQYF. For the CDR3, the DNA is TGCGCCAGCAGCCTCGCCGGGACAGGTACGGGGCACGAGCAGTACTTC.

This rearrangement joins TRBV15 to TRBJ1-1; 11 positions agree with TRBD1. CDR3 size: 14 residues. Germline CDR1 reads LNHNV; CDR2 reads YYDKDF (reference sequence). V dropped 3 bases and J dropped 5; count of bases not matched to a gene: 2. The CDR3 here is CATSSRDRGTEAFF. Here the CDR3 DNA reads TGTGCCACCAGCAGTCGGGACAGGGGGACTGAAGCTTTCTTT.

J is TRBJ2-5 and V is TRBV7-9, with 12 bases that match TRBD2. Unmatched junction bases numbered 13, after V lost 4 bases and J lost 1 base. CDR3 size: 19 residues. The germline CDR1 and CDR2 sequences are SEHNR and FQNEAQ (reference sequence). CDR3 nucleotide sequence: TGTGCCAGCAGCTCCTCCCGGACTAGCGGGGACCGCGCCCAAGAGACCCAGTACTTC. This translates into CASSSSRTSGDRAQETQYF.

On this clone itself: The sample has other DNA sequences that encode this CDR3 too. This rearrangement joins TRBV11-3 to TRBJ1-6; D unresolved. Germline V CDR1 and CDR2: SGHNT, YENEEA. The CDR3 has 14 amino acids. V was clipped by 5 bases and J by 0 bases, with 5 bases between them. CDR3 protein: CASSRSSYNSPLHF. The CDR3 DNA reads TGTGCCAGCAGCCGGAGCTCCTATAATTCACCCCTCCACTTT.

A single count supports this clone. The chain links TRBV18 to TRBJ2-7, with D possibly TRBD1 on 6 matching bases. Trimming removed 0 bases at V and 1 base at J, with 10 bases between. The CDR3 sequence is 15 residues long. Germline V gene lookup returns CDR1 KGHSH and CDR2 LQKENI. CDR3 bases: TGTGCCAGCTCACCACCTTCTGGACAGTCCTACGAGCAGTACTTC. This gives the protein CASSPPSGQSYEQYF.

The genes are TRBV4-1 and TRBJ2-3, with 14 bases matching TRBD2. With 4 bases clipped from V and 4 bases from J, the junction kept 7 bases outside the gene matches. Germline values: CDR1 MGHRA, CDR2 YSYEKL. This CDR3 has 17 amino acids. CDR3 in DNA: TGCGCCAGCAGCCCTACCGGACTAGCGGGGGGTTCAGATACGCAGTATTTT. It is translated as CASSPTGLAGGSDTQYF.

The CDR3 bases are TGTGCCAGCAGTCCCGACAGTAACTATGGCTACACCTTC. It translates to CASSPDSNYGYTF. This chain uses TRBV7-9 with TRBJ1-2; D possibly corresponds to TRBD1 (5 bases). The CDR3 runs to 13 residues. V was pared by 6 bases and J by 1 base, with 9 bases between. Per germline, CDR1 SEHNR and CDR2 FQNEAQ (reference sequence).

The V and J genes are TRBV5-8 and TRBJ2-5, with D tentatively TRBD2 (6 bases). Germline-derived CDR1 and CDR2 are SGHTS and YDEGEE. The CDR3 runs to 15 residues. Between the trimmed V and J ends, which lost 0 bases and 9 bases, there was a span of 18 bases. As DNA, the CDR3 is TGTGCCAGCAGCTTGGCGGGCGGGACCAAGAGGGCCCAGTACTTC. It translates to CASSLAGGTKRAQYF.

This chain links TRBV11-3 with TRBJ2-2, with 10 positions matching TRBD2. The CDR3 has 19 amino acids. Looked up from germline, CDR1 is SGHNT and CDR2 is YENEEA. V shed 5 bases and J 4 bases; nucleotides not matched to a gene: 16. The DNA for the CDR3 is TGTGCCAGCAGCCCACATCCTAGCGGGGGCCTGCTGGGCACCGGGGAGCTGTTTTTT. Amino acid sequence: CASSPHPSGGLLGTGELFF.

The chain links TRBV11-2 to TRBJ1-1, with 11 bases identical to TRBD1. V was clipped by 4 bases and J by 8 bases; unmatched bases: 6. CDR1 is SGHAT and CDR2 is FQNNGV in the germline V gene. The CDR3 has 14 residues. The CDR3 reads CASSSLRDRGEAFF. Here the CDR3 DNA reads TGTGCCAGCAGCTCACTCCGGGACAGGGGGGAAGCTTTCTTT.

The rearrangement uses TRBV4-3 and TRBJ2-1; 13 bases are a match to TRBD2. Germline lookup yields CDR1 LGHNA and CDR2 YSLEER. The CDR3 has 16 residues. V shed 2 bases and J 7 bases; nucleotides not matched to a gene: 5. The CDR3 is CASSQLLAGGLNEQFF. DNA for the CDR3: TGCGCCAGCAGCCAACTACTAGCGGGGGGGCTTAATGAGCAGTTCTTC.

The V and J genes are TRBV7-2 and TRBJ2-7; 10 bases match TRBD2. Germline CDR1 SGHTA, CDR2 FQGNSA. The CDR3 runs to 18 residues. The J segment lost 0 bases and the V segment lost 0 bases, leaving 8 bases of the junction unmatched. Written as DNA, the CDR3 is TGTGCCAGCAGCTTAGCGAGGGGCCTAGCGGGGGTCTCCTACGAGCAGTACTTC. Its translation: CASSLARGLAGVSYEQYF.

The chain combines TRBV6-5 with TRBJ2-7; 7 positions match TRBD1. The germline CDR1 and CDR2 sequences are MNHEY and SVGAGI. The CDR3 consists of 15 residues. V shed 6 bases, J shed 0 bases, and the junction held 8 bases outside the gene matches. The chain's CDR3 is CASSVEGTVSYEQYF. CDR3 DNA sequence: TGTGCCAGCAGCGTCGAAGGGACAGTCTCCTACGAGCAGTACTTC.

The chain combines TRBV11-2 with TRBJ2-2; D call uncertain. Trimming took 5 bases from V and 7 from J, leaving 14 bases between them. The CDR3 has 14 residues. Per germline, CDR1 SGHAT and CDR2 FQNNGV. The DNA for the CDR3 is TGTGCCAGCAGCATCCGGGTATATGACGGGGAGCTGTTTTTT. It specifies CASSIRVYDGELFF.

The rearrangement links TRBV18 to TRBJ1-1; D is unclear. The CDR3 is 16 amino acids. V lost 1 base and J lost 0, with 12 bases in between. CDR1 and CDR2 (germline): KGHSH, LQKENI. Written as DNA, the CDR3 is TGTGCCAGCTCACCACAGGGCGCCGGGGTGAACACTGAAGCTTTCTTT. Its protein is CASSPQGAGVNTEAFF.

This chain connects TRBV5-1 to TRBJ2-1, with 9 bases that match TRBD1. V lost 0 bases, J lost 7 bases, and 8 bases stayed unmatched. This CDR3 spans 16 amino acids. CDR1 and CDR2 from the germline V gene are SGHRS and YFSETQ. CDR3 DNA: TGCGCCAGCAGCTTGGGAGTGGGGACAGGGTTGAATGAGCAGTTCTTC. This encodes CASSLGVGTGLNEQFF.

This chain joins TRBV4-2 and TRBJ1-1, with D hard to call. CDR3 size: 14 residues. The germline V and J ends were trimmed by 1 base and 0 bases, with 6 bases remaining between them. Germline V CDR1 and CDR2: LGHNA, YNFKEQ. CDR3 DNA sequence: TGTGCCAGCAGCCAAGGTCGGGTGAACACTGAAGCTTTCTTT. Its translation: CASSQGRVNTEAFF.

The chain couples TRBV3-1 (or the pseudogene TRBV3-2) to TRBJ1-5; D is possibly TRBD1 (5 bases). CDR3 length equals 15 residues. Germline V gives CDR1 LGHDT, CDR2 YNNKEL (reference sequence). Trimming cost V 3 bases and J 4 bases, with 13 bases left between them. CDR3 in amino acids: CASSQDAGGNQPQHF. The DNA for the CDR3 is TGTGCCAGCAGCCAGGACGCGGGGGGGAATCAGCCCCAGCATTTT.